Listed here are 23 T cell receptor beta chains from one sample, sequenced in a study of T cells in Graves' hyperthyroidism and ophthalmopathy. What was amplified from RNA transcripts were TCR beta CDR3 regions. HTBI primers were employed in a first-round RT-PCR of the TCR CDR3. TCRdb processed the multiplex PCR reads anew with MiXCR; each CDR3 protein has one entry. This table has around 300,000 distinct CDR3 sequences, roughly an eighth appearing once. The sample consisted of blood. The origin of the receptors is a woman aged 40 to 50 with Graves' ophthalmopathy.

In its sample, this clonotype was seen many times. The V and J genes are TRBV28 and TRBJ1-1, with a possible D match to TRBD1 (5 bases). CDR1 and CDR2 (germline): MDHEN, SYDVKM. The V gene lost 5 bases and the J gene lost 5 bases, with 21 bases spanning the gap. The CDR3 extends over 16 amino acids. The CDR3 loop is CASSPPGGGVRTEAFF. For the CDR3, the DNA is TGTGCCAGCAGTCCCCCCGGGGGGGGGGTCAGGACTGAAGCTTTCTTT.

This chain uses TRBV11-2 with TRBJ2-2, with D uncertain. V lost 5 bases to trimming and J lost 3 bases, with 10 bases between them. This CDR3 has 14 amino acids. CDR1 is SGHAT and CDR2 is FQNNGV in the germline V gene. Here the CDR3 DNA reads TGTGCCAGCAGCGAACAATTGTACACCGGGGAGCTGTTTTTT. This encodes CASSEQLYTGELFF. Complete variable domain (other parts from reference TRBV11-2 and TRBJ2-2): EAGVAQSPRYKIIEKRQSVAFWCNPISGHATLYWYQQILGQGPKLLIQFQNNGVVDDSQLPKDRFSAERLKGVDSTLKIQPAKLEDSAVYLCASSEQLYTGELFFGEGSRLTVL.

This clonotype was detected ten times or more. CDR3 DNA: TGTGCCAGCAGCCTCGAAACGTACAATGAGCAGTTCTTC. Residues: CASSLETYNEQFF. The chain is built from TRBV3-1 and TRBJ2-1; D uncertain. Trimming cost V 4 bases and J 4 bases, with 8 bases left between them. Germline assignment: CDR1 LGHDT and CDR2 YNNKEL (reference sequence). The CDR3 extends over 13 amino acids.

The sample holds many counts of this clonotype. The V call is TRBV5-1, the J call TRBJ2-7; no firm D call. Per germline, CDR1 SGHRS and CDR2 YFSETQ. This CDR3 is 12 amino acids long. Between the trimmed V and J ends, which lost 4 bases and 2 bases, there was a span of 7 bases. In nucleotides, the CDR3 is TGCGCCAGCAGCAAGAACACCTACGAGCAGTACTTC. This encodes CASSKNTYEQYF.

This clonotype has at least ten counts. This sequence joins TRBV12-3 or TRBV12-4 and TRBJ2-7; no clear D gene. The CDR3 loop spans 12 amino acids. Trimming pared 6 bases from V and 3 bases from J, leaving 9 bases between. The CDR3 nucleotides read TGTGCCAGCAGGTATTCTAACTACGAGCAGTACTTC. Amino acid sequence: CASRYSNYEQYF.

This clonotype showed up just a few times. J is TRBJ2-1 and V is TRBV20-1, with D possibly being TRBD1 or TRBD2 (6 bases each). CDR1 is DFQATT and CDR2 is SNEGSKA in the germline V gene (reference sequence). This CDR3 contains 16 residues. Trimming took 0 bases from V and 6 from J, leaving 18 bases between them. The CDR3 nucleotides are TGCAGTGCTAGAGAAAGGGGGGTGGGGGCGGGCAATGAGCAGTTCTTC. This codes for CSARERGVGAGNEQFF.

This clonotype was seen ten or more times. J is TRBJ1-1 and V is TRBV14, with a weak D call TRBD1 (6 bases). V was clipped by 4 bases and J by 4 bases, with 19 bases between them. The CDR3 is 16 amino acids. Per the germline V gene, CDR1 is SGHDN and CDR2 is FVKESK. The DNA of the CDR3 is TGTGCCAGCAGCCCCCCCGGGGTGGGAGGGGGCACTGAAGCTTTCTTT. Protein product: CASSPPGVGGGTEAFF.

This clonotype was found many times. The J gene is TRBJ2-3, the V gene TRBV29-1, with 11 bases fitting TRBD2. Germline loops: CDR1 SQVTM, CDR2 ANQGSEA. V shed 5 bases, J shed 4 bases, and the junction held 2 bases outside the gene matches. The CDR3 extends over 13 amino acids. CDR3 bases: TGCAGCGTTCCTAGCGGGGGGTCAGATACGCAGTATTTT. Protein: CSVPSGGSDTQYF.

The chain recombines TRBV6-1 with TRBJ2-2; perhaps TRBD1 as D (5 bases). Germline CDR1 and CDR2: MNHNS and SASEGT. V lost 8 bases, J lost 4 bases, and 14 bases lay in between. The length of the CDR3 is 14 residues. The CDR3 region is CASQQGRSTGELFF. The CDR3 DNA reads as TGTGCCAGCCAGCAGGGTCGCAGCACCGGGGAGCTGTTTTTT.

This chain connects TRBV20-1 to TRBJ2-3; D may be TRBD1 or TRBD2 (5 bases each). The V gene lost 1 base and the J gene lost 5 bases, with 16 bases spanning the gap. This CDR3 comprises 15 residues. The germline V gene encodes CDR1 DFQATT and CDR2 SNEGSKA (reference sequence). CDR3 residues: CSARAIGTSRDTQYF. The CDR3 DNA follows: TGCAGTGCTAGAGCCATAGGGACGTCAAGAGATACGCAGTATTTT.

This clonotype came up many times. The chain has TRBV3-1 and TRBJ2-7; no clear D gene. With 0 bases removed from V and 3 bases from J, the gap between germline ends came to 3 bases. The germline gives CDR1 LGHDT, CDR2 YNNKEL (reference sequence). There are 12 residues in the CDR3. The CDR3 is CASSQDRYEQYF. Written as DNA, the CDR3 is TGTGCCAGCAGCCAAGATCGCTACGAGCAGTACTTC.

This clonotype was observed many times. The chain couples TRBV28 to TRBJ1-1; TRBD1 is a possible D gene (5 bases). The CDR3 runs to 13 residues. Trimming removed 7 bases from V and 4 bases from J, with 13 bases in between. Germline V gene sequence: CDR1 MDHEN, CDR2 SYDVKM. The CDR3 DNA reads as TGTGCCAGCACCCGGAGGGGAACCACTGAAGCTTTCTTT. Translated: CASTRRGTTEAFF. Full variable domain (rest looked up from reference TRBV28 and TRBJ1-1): DVKVTQSSRYLVKRTGEKVFLECVQDMDHENMFWYRQDPGLGLRLIYFSYDVKMKEKGDIPEGYSVSREKKERFSLILESASTNQTSMYLCASTRRGTTEAFFGQGTRLTVV.

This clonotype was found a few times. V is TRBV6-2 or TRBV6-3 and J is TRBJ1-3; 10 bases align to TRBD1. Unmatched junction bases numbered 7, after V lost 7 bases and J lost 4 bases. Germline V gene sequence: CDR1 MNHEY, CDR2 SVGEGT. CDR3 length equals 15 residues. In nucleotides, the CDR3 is TGTGCCAGCAACGACAGGGGGCGGTCCGGAAACACCATATATTTT. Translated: CASNDRGRSGNTIYF.

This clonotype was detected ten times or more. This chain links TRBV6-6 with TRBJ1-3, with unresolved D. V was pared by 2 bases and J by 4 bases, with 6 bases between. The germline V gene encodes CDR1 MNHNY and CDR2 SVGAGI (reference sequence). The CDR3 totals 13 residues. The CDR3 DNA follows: TGTGCCAGCAGTTACACAGAAGGAAACACCATATATTTT. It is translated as CASSYTEGNTIYF.

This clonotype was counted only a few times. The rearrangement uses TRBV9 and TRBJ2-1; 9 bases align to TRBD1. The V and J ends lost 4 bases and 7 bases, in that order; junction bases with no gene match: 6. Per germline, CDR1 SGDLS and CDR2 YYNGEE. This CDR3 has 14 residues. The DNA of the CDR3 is TGTGCCAGCAGCAAGGGACAGGGTTTTAATGAGCAGTTCTTC. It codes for CASSKGQGFNEQFF.

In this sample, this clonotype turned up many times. CDR3 DNA: TGTGCCAGCAGCCAAGTCGGCACTAGCTACAATGAGCAGTTCTTC. This sequence encodes CASSQVGTSYNEQFF. The chain employs TRBV3-1 and TRBJ2-1; D perhaps matches TRBD2 (5 bases). Germline assignment: CDR1 LGHDT and CDR2 YNNKEL (reference sequence). This CDR3 comprises 15 residues. V was shortened by 1 base and J by 3 bases, with 10 bases between the two germline ends.

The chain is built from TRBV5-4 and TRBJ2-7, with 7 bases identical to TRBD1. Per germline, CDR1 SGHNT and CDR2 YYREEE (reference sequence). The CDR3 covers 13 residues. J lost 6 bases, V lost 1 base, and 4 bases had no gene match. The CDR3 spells CASSLTGALEQYF. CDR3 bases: TGTGCCAGCAGCTTGACAGGGGCTCTCGAGCAGTACTTC.

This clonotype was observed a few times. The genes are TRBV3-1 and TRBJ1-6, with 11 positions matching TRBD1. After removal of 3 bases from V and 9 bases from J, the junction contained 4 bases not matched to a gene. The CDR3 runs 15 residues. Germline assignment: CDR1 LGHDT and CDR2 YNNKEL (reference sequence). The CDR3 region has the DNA TGTGCCAGCAGCCACGGGACAGGGGGAGGTTCACCCCTCCACTTT. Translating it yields CASSHGTGGGSPLHF.

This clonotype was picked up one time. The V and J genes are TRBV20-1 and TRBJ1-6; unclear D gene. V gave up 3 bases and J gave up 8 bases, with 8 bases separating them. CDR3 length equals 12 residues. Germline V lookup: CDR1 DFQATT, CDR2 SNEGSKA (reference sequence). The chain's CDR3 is CSAREVDSPLHF. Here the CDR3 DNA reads TGCAGTGCTAGGGAGGTGGATTCACCCCTCCACTTT.

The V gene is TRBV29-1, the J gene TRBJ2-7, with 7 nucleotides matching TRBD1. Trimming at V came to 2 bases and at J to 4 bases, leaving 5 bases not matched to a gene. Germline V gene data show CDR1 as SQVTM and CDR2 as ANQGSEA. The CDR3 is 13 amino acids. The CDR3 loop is CSVEWSRGYEQYF. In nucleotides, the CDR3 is TGCAGCGTTGAATGGTCCAGGGGGTACGAGCAGTACTTC.

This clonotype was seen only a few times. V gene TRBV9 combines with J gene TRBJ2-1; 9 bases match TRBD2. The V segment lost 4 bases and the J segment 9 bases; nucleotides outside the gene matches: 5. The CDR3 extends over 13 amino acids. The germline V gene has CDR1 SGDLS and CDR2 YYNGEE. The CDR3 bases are TGTGCCAGCAGCCCCCAACTAGCGGGTGAGCAGTTCTTC. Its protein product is CASSPQLAGEQFF.

DNA for the CDR3: TGTGCCCTTACCCATACAGGTGTCGAGCAGTACTTC. It specifies CALTHTGVEQYF. The gene calls are TRBV6-1 and TRBJ2-7, with D tentatively TRBD1 (5 bases). This CDR3 region has 12 residues. Per germline, CDR1 MNHNS and CDR2 SASEGT. Trimming took off 11 bases at V and 6 bases at J, with 17 bases between the two ends.

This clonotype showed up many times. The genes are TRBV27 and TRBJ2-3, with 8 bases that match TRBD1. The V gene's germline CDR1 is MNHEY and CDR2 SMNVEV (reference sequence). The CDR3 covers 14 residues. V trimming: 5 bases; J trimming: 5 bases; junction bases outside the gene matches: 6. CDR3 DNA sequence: TGTGCCAGCAGTGCCCCGGACAGGGAAGATACGCAGTATTTT. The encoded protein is CASSAPDREDTQYF.